This T cell receptor (beta chain) was observed in a study of T cell responses to AZD1222 COVID-19 vaccine. The overall study: Both about-4-week and about-12-week second-dose recipients were combined.

The germline CDR1 and CDR2 sequences are MNHEY and SMNVEV (reference sequence). Germline trimming cut 6 bases from V and 2 bases from J; bases unmatched to any gene: 4. CDR3 length: 13 residues. Notes on the study in general: Spike-specific TCR breadth and depth rose after two AZD1222 doses. Donors were chiefly white British, with a greater number of females, and clonal diversity was perhaps underestimated.

As for this clone: The target antigen is unknown.

The repertoire was sequenced with immunoSEQ multiplex PCR; TCRdb's copy has only in-frame clones and lacks some. The table has over 55,000 clones, about 83% seen once. The TCR sequence derives from an adult in good health. The chain joins TRBV27 to TRBJ2-7; 7 bases map to TRBD1. The specimen comprised peripheral blood, sampled on day 0 of AZD1222 vaccination. CDR3 sequence: CASRGQGAYEQYF. Here the CDR3 DNA reads TGTGCCAGCAGGGGGCAGGGGGCCTACGAGCAGTACTTC.